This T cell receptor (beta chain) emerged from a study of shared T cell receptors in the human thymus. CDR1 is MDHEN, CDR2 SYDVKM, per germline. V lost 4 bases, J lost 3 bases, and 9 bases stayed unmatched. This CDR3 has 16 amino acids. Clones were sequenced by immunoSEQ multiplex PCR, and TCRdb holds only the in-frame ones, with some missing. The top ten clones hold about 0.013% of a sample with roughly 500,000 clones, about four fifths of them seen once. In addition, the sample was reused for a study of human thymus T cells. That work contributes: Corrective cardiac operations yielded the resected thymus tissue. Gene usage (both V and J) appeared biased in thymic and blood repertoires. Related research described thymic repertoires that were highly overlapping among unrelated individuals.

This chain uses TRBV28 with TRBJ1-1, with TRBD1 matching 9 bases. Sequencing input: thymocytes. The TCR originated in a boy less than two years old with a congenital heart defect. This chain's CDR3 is CASSSNRGRVYTEAFF. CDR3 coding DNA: TGTGCCAGCAGTTCAAACAGGGGGCGGGTGTACACTGAAGCTTTCTTT.